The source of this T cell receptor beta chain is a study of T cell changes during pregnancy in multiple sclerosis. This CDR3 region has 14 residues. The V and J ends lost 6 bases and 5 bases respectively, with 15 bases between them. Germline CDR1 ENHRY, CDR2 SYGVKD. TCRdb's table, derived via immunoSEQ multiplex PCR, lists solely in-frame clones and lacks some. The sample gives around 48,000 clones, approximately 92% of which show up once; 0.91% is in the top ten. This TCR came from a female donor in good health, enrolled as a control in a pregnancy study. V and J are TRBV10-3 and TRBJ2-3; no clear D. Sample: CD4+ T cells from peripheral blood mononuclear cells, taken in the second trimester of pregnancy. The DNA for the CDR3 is TGTGCCATCAGCGAGGTGGCCGCAGGAGATACGCAGTATTTT. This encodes CAISEVAAGDTQYF.